This TCR beta chain came from a study of blood T cells in healthy people across ages. Study results and caveats: The long-lived group displayed more naive CD4+ cells, plus higher diversity, than the aged donors did.

Alongside a J-beta primer mix, a sample-barcoded 5' primer served in a second PCR lasting roughly 6 to 12 cycles. Every molecule of cDNA carried a tag from a template-switch adaptor with 12 random nucleotides. TCRdb re-derived calls from the 5' RACE reads in MiXCR, one entry per CDR3 protein. Of around 700,000 distinct CDR3 sequences listed, just under 25% are singletons. Trimming removed 3 bases from V and 0 bases from J, with 11 bases in between. This CDR3 comprises 16 residues. Germline V gene data show CDR1 as KGHDR and CDR2 as SFDVKD. Every participating donor contributed 8 to 10 milliliters of peripheral blood through a draw. In the case of this clonotype: Its specificity is unknown.

Another study also made use of these data, one on T cells of mothers and their children.

This TCR derives from a boy aged 5-17 years in good health. The source material was blood. The V call is TRBV24-1, the J call TRBJ2-1; D is undetermined. The CDR3, as DNA: TGTGCCACCAGTGATCGTCTAGTCTCCTCCTACAATGAGCAGTTCTTC. Its translation is CATSDRLVSSYNEQFF.